The following is a T cell receptor (beta chain) sequence with its context. Its antigen is undetermined. This sample was taken from a study of T-cell reconstitution after alpha-beta-depleted transplantation in children. Notes on the study in general: For some patients, TCRbeta diversity was high at day 60 because of recipient T cells and thymic progenitors that survived. Expanded graft clones numbering several hundred reportedly gave rise to alpha-beta T cells about two months after transplant. Counts and diversity of T cells one year after transplant came mostly from newly produced T cells.

V lost 0 bases to trimming and J lost 7 bases; unmatched junction nucleotides: 10. The V gene's germline CDR1 is LGHNA and CDR2 YSLEER. This CDR3 contains 18 residues. Using unique molecular identifiers, the investigators prepared the TCRbeta library. From the PCR reads, TCRdb called clonotypes with MiXCR, one entry per CDR3 protein. The top ten hold 29% of the sample, which has around 420,000 distinct CDR3 sequences, under 20% seen once. This sequence originates from a boy in the first two years of life who had a stem cell transplant for Wiskott-Aldrich syndrome, so the T cells may come from the graft donor. The sample here was PBMCs, mostly from graft donor cells, taken 360 days after TCRalphabeta/CD19-depleted stem cell transplant. The chain uses TRBV4-3 and TRBJ2-1, with TRBD2 identical over 12 bases. This CDR3 reads CASSQDWRWLAGGNEQFF. The CDR3, as DNA: TGCGCCAGCAGCCAAGATTGGCGGTGGCTAGCGGGAGGGAATGAGCAGTTCTTC.